This T cell receptor (beta chain) was documented in a study of T-cell reconstitution after alpha-beta-depleted transplantation in children. As it was prepared, the TCRbeta library received unique molecular identifiers. From the PCR reads, TCRdb called clonotypes with MiXCR, one entry per CDR3 protein. Among over 400,000 distinct CDR3 sequences listed, around an eighth were seen once. The germline V and J ends were trimmed by 7 bases and 4 bases, with 10 bases remaining between them. CDR3 length equals 13 residues. The germline CDR1 and CDR2 sequences are MNHNY and SVGAGI (reference sequence). This specimen was PBMCs from the stem cell graft donor, taken from the stem cell graft. The J gene is TRBJ1-4, the V gene TRBV6-6; D gene unclear. This clonotype was sampled from a human donor who donated a stem cell graft to a child with combined immunodeficiency. CDR3 sequence (DNA): TGTGCCAGCAAATCAAGGCTTAATGAAAAACTGTTTTTT. The encoded protein is CASKSRLNEKLFF.